This T cell receptor (beta chain) was captured by sequencing in a study of T cells in Graves' hyperthyroidism and ophthalmopathy. This clonotype was observed at least ten times. The V gene's germline CDR1 is MDHEN and CDR2 SYDVKM. Trimming took off 3 bases at V and 8 bases at J, with 7 bases between the two ends. The CDR3 runs to 11 residues. Regions amplified from RNA transcripts were the TCR beta CDR3 regions. Researchers ran a first-round RT-PCR on the TCR CDR3 using the HTBI primer set. Using its own MiXCR run on the multiplex PCR reads, TCRdb lists one record per CDR3 protein. The sample lists approximately 700,000 distinct CDR3 sequences; 15% to 20% were seen once.

The chain is built from TRBV28 and TRBJ1-1; no clear D. The sequence was obtained from a man in his late teens or twenties with Graves' hyperthyroidism. The source material was blood. The CDR3 is CASSLSREAFF. DNA for the CDR3: TGTGCCAGCAGTTTGAGCAGGGAAGCTTTCTTT.